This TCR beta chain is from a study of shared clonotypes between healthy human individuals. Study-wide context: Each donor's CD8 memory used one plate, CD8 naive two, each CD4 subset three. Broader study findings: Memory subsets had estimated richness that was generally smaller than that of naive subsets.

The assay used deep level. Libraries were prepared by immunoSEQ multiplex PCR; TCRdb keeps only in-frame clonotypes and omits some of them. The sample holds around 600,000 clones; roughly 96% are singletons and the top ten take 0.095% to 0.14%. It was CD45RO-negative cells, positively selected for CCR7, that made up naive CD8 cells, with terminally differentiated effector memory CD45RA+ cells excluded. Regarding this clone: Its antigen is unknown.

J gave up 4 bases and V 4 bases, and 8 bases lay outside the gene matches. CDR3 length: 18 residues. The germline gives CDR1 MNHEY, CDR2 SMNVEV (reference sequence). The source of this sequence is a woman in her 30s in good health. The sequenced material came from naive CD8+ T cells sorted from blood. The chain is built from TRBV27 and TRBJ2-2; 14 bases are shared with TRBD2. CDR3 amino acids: CASSWGLAGAGGTGELFF. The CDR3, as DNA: TGTGCCAGCAGTTGGGGACTAGCGGGAGCCGGGGGCACCGGGGAGCTGTTTTTT.